A single sample is the source of the 26 T cell receptor beta chains below, sequenced in a study of response to subunit inactivated influenza vaccine. Each CDR3 protein is one row after TCRdb ran MiXCR on the RT-PCR reads. The table has hundreds of thousands of distinct CDR3 sequences, roughly 14% seen once. The sequences come from PBMCs from blood, collected approximately 15 days before vaccination. These receptors came from a man between 45 and 60 years old who received an inactivated influenza vaccine.

Ten or more counts support this clonotype. V usage is TRBV24-1 and J usage is TRBJ2-3; 14 bases line up with TRBD2. Unmatched junction bases numbered 3, after V lost 9 bases and J lost 5 bases. Germline V gene data show CDR1 as KGHDR and CDR2 as SFDVKD. The CDR3 is 14 residues long. The chain's CDR3 is CATSTSGGGDTQYF. DNA of the CDR3: TGTGCCACCTCGACTAGCGGGGGGGGAGATACGCAGTATTTT.

This clonotype was counted between two and nine times. Sequence at one end of the junction differs from germline and may be a read error. This chain joins TRBV5-1 and TRBJ2-3; 8 nucleotides align to TRBD2. This CDR3 is built from 15 residues. Germline CDR1 reads SGHRS; CDR2 reads YFSETQ. The chain's CDR3 is CASRLEVAGSDTQYF. The CDR3 region has the DNA TGCGCCAGCAGGTTGGAGGTAGCGGGGTCTGATACGCAGTATTTT.

The genes are TRBV4-3 and TRBJ2-2; D is ambiguous. The CDR3 runs to 15 residues. V lost 0 bases to trimming and J lost 1 base, with 6 bases between them. Germline V gene lookup returns CDR1 LGHNA and CDR2 YSLEER. CDR3 sequence reads: CASSQDLLNTGELFF. The CDR3 region has the DNA TGCGCCAGCAGCCAAGATCTACTGAACACCGGGGAGCTGTTTTTT.

The genes are TRBV5-6 and TRBJ1-5, with a possible D match to TRBD1 (6 bases). The CDR3 spans 14 residues. The germline CDR1 and CDR2 sequences are SGHDT and YYEEEE. Trimming removed 0 bases from V and 5 bases from J, with 9 bases in between. The CDR3 bases are TGTGCCAGCAGCTTGGAGGGGGGGCATCAGCCCCAGCATTTT. Residues: CASSLEGGHQPQHF.

The rearrangement uses TRBV7-2 and TRBJ2-1, with 8 positions matching TRBD2. This CDR3 is 11 amino acids long. Per the germline V gene, CDR1 is SGHTA and CDR2 is FQGNSA. The ends lost 5 bases at V and 10 bases at J; junction bases unmatched: 1. CDR3 in amino acids: CASSRLAEQFF. The CDR3 DNA sequence: TGTGCCAGCAGCCGACTAGCGGAGCAGTTCTTC.

The V call is TRBV6-1, the J call TRBJ1-5, with D possibly matching TRBD1 (6 bases). The CDR3 has 13 residues. V gave up 6 bases and J gave up 6 bases, with 12 bases separating them. Germline loops: CDR1 MNHNS, CDR2 SASEGT. The CDR3 DNA is TGTGCCAGCAGAGCAGGGGAGGGTCAGCCCCAGCATTTT. Translated, it gives CASRAGEGQPQHF.

This clonotype was detected only a few times. The chain recombines TRBV9 with TRBJ2-3; D remains unclear. The V end lost 1 base, the J end lost 1 base, and 16 bases lay between the germline ends. This CDR3 comprises 17 residues. Germline CDR1 is SGDLS and CDR2 is YYNGEE. This CDR3 is CASSVFGVTRGTDTQYF. The DNA for the CDR3 is TGTGCCAGCAGCGTATTCGGCGTTACGAGAGGCACAGATACGCAGTATTTT.

This clonotype was counted only a few times. The chain is built from TRBV20-1 and TRBJ2-3, with 8 nucleotides matching TRBD2. Trimming took 0 bases from V and 5 from J; bases not matched to a gene: 7. This CDR3 is 15 amino acids long. The germline V gene encodes CDR1 DFQATT and CDR2 SNEGSKA (reference sequence). In nucleotides, the CDR3 is TGCAGTGCTAGAGATGGGGCGGGGGGTTTAGATACGCAGTATTTT. This codes for CSARDGAGGLDTQYF.

The genes are TRBV5-1 and TRBJ2-3; 10 bases fit TRBD2. With V trimmed by 2 bases and J by 5 bases, 5 bases remained unmatched. The CDR3 totals 15 residues. Germline CDR1 SGHRS, CDR2 YFSETQ. The CDR3 spells CASSFQRGGEDTQYF. In DNA form, the CDR3 reads TGCGCCAGCAGCTTCCAGCGGGGGGGCGAAGATACGCAGTATTTT. The full variable domain, with the rest looked up from reference TRBV5-1 and TRBJ2-3, is KAGVTQTPRYLIKTRGQQVTLSCSPISGHRSVSWYQQTPGQGLQFLFEYFSETQRNKGNFPGRFSGRQFSNSRSEMNVSTLELGDSALYLCASSFQRGGEDTQYFGPGTRLTVL.

The chain recombines TRBV4-3 with TRBJ2-7; TRBD2 matches 7 bases. The CDR3 loop spans 17 amino acids. Looked up from germline, CDR1 is LGHNA and CDR2 is YSLEER. J was trimmed by 2 bases and V by 0 bases; bases with no gene match: 10. The CDR3 DNA sequence: TGCGCCAGCAGCCAAGATTGGGGGGGAAGTCCCACCTACGAGCAGTACTTC. Its translation is CASSQDWGGSPTYEQYF.

This clonotype was counted only a few times. The chain uses TRBV19 and TRBJ2-2; D could derive from TRBD1 or TRBD2 (5 bases each). Germline loops: CDR1 LNHDA, CDR2 SQIVND (reference sequence). The CDR3 length is 16 residues. V lost 4 bases to trimming and J lost 2 bases, with 14 bases between them. In nucleotides, the CDR3 is TGTGCCAGTAGTAAACGGGGCCCCTTAAACACCGGGGAGCTGTTTTTT. Protein sequence: CASSKRGPLNTGELFF.

The table lists this clonotype with a few counts. The V gene is TRBV11-2, the J gene TRBJ2-2; tentative D call: TRBD1 (5 bases). Germline CDR1 SGHAT, CDR2 FQNNGV. Trimming took 0 bases from V and 13 from J, leaving 15 bases between them. The CDR3 runs to 14 residues. As DNA, the CDR3 is TGTGCCAGCAGCTTAGACCCGACAGCTAGGCGGCTGTTTTTT. Protein: CASSLDPTARRLFF.

The chain has TRBV20-1 and TRBJ2-3, with a tentative D call TRBD1 (6 bases). V lost 4 bases and J lost 2, with 16 bases in between. The CDR3 totals 15 residues. The germline V gene encodes CDR1 DFQATT and CDR2 SNEGSKA (reference sequence). CDR3 coding DNA: TGCAGTGCTAACACACAGGGACATCTCACAGATACGCAGTATTTT. Translated: CSANTQGHLTDTQYF.

About this clonotype itself: The junction shows a germline mismatch at one end, possibly a read error. This chain uses TRBV5-1 with TRBJ2-6, with a tentative D call TRBD1 (6 bases). The CDR3 runs 17 residues. CDR1 and CDR2 (germline): SGHRS, YFSETQ. The CDR3 nucleotides are TGCGCCAGCAGCAACGCCCCCAGGGGCTCTGGGGCCAACGTCCTGAATTTC. Translation gives CASSNAPRGSGANVLNF.

The chain combines TRBV5-1 with TRBJ2-5; D may correspond to TRBD1 or TRBD2 (6 bases each). This CDR3 has 15 residues. The V end was cut by 4 bases, the J end by 5 bases, with 18 bases between. The V gene's germline CDR1 is SGHRS and CDR2 YFSETQ. CDR3 protein: CASSPFGGREETQYF. DNA for the CDR3: TGCGCCAGCAGCCCTTTTGGGGGGCGAGAGGAGACCCAGTACTTC.

In this sample, this clonotype turned up many times. This chain connects TRBV12-3 or TRBV12-4 to TRBJ2-5; no clear D gene. The V end was cut by 4 bases, the J end by 4 bases, with 13 bases between. The CDR3 spans 14 residues. The CDR3 bases are TGTGCCAGCAGTTCCAACCCGGACGCAGAGACCCAGTACTTC. Amino acid sequence: CASSSNPDAETQYF.

This clonotype was seen a few times. The rearrangement joins TRBV6-1 to TRBJ2-1, with TRBD2 matching over 10 bases. The germline gives CDR1 MNHNS, CDR2 SASEGT. This CDR3 has 17 residues. The V gene end was trimmed by 4 bases and the J gene end by 2 bases; junction bases not matched to a gene: 8. The CDR3 here is CASSGGLAMVPYNEQFF. The CDR3 nucleotides are TGTGCCAGCAGTGGGGGACTAGCGATGGTTCCCTACAATGAGCAGTTCTTC.

V is TRBV14 and J is TRBJ2-1; 11 bases are shared with TRBD2. V lost 5 bases, J lost 4 bases, and 7 bases stayed unmatched. Germline loops: CDR1 SGHDN, CDR2 FVKESK. This CDR3 comprises 16 residues. CDR3 sequence: CASSWGGTSGYNEQFF. DNA for the CDR3: TGTGCCAGCAGCTGGGGCGGGACTAGCGGATACAATGAGCAGTTCTTC.

This clonotype was counted at least ten times. The chain joins TRBV20-1 to TRBJ2-1; 7 bases are a match to TRBD2. Germline values: CDR1 DFQATT, CDR2 SNEGSKA (reference sequence). The CDR3 runs 16 residues. J lost 2 bases, V lost 7 bases, and 14 bases had no gene match. The DNA for the CDR3 is TGCAGTGTGATCAGAACGGGGGGACTGACCTACAATGAGCAGTTCTTC. Translation: CSVIRTGGLTYNEQFF.

V and J are TRBV25-1 and TRBJ1-2; TRBD1 agrees at 10 bases. After removal of 5 bases from V and 2 bases from J, the junction contained 5 bases not matched to a gene. The CDR3 consists of 15 residues. Germline lookup yields CDR1 MGHDK and CDR2 SYGVNS. CDR3 in amino acids: CASSFPGQGNYGYTF. In DNA form, the CDR3 reads TGTGCCAGCAGTTTCCCGGGACAGGGGAACTATGGCTACACCTTC.

The rearrangement uses TRBV21-1 and TRBJ2-3; the table gives TRBD2 as D, unverified against the DNA. TRBV21-1 is an annotated pseudogene. The CDR3 has 16 residues. The CDR3 coding sequence is TGTGCCAGCAGCTCTAGCGGGAGGGCCATAACAGATACGCAGTATTTT. It codes for CASSSSGRAITDTQYF.

The V and J genes are TRBV6-1 and TRBJ2-7; 12 bases map to TRBD1. Trimming took 6 bases from V and 3 from J; bases not matched to a gene: 3. CDR1 and CDR2 (germline): MNHNS, SASEGT. The CDR3 runs 14 residues. CDR3 loop: CASRGTGGVYEQYF. Here the CDR3 DNA reads TGTGCCAGCAGGGGGACAGGGGGCGTCTACGAGCAGTACTTC.

This chain joins TRBV25-1 and TRBJ2-1; D gene ambiguous. Germline CDR1 reads MGHDK; CDR2 reads SYGVNS. V lost 8 bases and J 6 bases, leaving 11 bases between the germline ends. This CDR3 region has 12 residues. In nucleotides, the CDR3 is TGTGCCAGCGGGGTACCCGGCAATGAGCAGTTCTTC. As protein: CASGVPGNEQFF.

This clonotype was seen at least ten times. The genes are TRBV12-3 or TRBV12-4 and TRBJ1-1; no reliable D call. The CDR3 runs 13 residues. Trimming left V 8 bases short and J 1 base short, with 11 bases between. This chain's CDR3 is CASSLIPNTEAFF. The CDR3 nucleotides read TGTGCCAGCTCTTTAATCCCGAACACTGAAGCTTTCTTT.

This clonotype was seen a few times. The chain uses TRBV7-3 and TRBJ2-3, with 7 bases aligning to TRBD2. CDR1 and CDR2 from the germline V gene are SGHTA and FQGTGA. This CDR3 has 14 amino acids. Trimming took 3 bases from V and 6 from J; bases not matched to a gene: 6. DNA for the CDR3: TGTGCCAGCAGCTTGGGGGGGTCTATCGATACGCAGTATTTT. As protein: CASSLGGSIDTQYF.

The V gene is TRBV24-1, the J gene TRBJ2-2; D gene ambiguous. CDR3 size: 15 residues. The V gene's germline CDR1 is KGHDR and CDR2 SFDVKD. Trimming took 1 base from V and 4 from J, leaving 9 bases between them. DNA for the CDR3: TGTGCCACCAGTGATTTCGACCGGTCCACCGGGGAGCTGTTTTTT. It encodes CATSDFDRSTGELFF.